The entry below describes one TCR beta chain. These data come from a study of blood T cell repertoires in COVID-19. The CDR3 has 21 amino acids. The V end was cut by 4 bases, the J end by 5 bases, with 31 bases between. In germline, CDR1 is SGHRS, CDR2 YFSETQ. Sequencing was performed with immunoSEQ multiplex PCR; in TCRdb, only in-frame clones are kept and a portion is missing. The sample shows about 230,000 clones, about nine tenths of them seen only once. The gene calls are TRBV5-1 and TRBJ1-6; D remains ambiguous. This receptor was taken from a man in his fifties with COVID-19, enrolled during active disease. The material sequenced was peripheral blood. This CDR3 reads CASSKKQAPPAAGKNNSPLHF. The CDR3 nucleotides read TGCGCCAGCAGCAAAAAGCAGGCACCCCCAGCAGCCGGGAAAAATAATTCACCCCTCCACTTT.